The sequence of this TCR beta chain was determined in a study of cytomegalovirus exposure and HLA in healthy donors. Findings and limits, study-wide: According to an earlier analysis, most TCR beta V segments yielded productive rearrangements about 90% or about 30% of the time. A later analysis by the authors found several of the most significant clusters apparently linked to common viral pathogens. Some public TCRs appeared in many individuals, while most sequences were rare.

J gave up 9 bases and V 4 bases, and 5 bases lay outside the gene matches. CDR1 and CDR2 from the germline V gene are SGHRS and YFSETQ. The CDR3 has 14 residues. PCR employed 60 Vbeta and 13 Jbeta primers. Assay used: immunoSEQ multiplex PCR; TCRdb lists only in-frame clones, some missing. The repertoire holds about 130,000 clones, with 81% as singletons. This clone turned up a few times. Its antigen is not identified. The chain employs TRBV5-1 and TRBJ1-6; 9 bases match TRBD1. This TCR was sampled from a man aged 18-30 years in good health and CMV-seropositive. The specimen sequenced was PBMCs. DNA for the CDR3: TGCGCCAGCAGCCCGGGACAGGGTAGTTCACCCCTCCACTTT. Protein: CASSPGQGSSPLHF.